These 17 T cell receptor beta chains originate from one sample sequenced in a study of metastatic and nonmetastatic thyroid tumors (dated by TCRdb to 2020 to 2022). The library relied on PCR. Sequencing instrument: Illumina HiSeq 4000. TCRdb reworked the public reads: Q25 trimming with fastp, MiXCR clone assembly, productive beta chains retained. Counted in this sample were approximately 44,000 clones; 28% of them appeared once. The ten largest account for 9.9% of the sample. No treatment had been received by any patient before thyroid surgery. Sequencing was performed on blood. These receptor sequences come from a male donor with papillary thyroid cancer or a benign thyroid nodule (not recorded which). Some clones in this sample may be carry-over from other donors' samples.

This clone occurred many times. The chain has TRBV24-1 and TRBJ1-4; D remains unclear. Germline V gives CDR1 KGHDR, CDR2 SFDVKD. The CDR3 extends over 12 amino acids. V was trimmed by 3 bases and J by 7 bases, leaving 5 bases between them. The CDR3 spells CATSDEGEKLFF. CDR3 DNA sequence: TGTGCCACCAGTGATGAGGGTGAAAAACTGTTTTTT.

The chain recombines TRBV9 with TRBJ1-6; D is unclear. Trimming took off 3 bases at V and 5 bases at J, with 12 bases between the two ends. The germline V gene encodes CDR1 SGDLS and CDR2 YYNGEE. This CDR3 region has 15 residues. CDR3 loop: CASSAVAAHNSPLHF. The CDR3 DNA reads TGTGCCAGCAGCGCCGTAGCTGCTCATAATTCACCCCTCCACTTT.

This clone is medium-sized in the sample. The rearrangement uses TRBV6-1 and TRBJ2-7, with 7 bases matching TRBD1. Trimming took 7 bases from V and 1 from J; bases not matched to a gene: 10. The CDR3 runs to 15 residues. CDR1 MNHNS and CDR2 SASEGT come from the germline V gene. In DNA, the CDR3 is TGTGCCAGCATTAAAACAGGGGAGTGGTCCTACGAGCAGTACTTC. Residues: CASIKTGEWSYEQYF.

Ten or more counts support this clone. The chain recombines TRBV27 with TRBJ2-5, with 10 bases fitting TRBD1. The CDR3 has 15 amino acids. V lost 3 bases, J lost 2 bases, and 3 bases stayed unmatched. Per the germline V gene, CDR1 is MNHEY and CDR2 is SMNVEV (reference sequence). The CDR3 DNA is TGTGCCAGCAGTTTGGGGACAGGGGAACAAGAGACCCAGTACTTC. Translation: CASSLGTGEQETQYF.

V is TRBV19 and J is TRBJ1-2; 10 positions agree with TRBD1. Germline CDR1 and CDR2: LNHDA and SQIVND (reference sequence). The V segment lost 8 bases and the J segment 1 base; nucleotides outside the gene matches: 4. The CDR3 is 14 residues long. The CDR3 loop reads CASSGTGDNYGYTF. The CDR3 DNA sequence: TGTGCCAGTTCCGGGACAGGGGATAACTATGGCTACACCTTC.

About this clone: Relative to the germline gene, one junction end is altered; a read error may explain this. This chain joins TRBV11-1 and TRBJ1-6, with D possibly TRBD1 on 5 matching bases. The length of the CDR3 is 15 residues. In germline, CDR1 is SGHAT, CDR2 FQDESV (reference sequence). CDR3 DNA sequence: TGTGTCAGCAGCGTTTTCGGGGGTGACAATTCACCCCTCCACTTT. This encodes CVSSVFGGDNSPLHF.

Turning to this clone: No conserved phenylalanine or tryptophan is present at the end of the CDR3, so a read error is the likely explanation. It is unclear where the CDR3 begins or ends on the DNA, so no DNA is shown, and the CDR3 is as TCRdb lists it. CDR3 sequence: CASSYSRANYGFSC. The V gene is TRBV6-5, the J gene TRBJ1-2. Germline CDR1 is MNHEY and CDR2 is SVGAGI. The CDR3 length equals 14 residues, ends included.

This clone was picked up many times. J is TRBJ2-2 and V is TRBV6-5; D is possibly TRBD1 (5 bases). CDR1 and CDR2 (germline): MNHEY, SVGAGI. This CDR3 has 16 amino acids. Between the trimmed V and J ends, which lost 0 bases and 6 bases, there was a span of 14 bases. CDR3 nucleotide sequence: TGTGCCAGCAGTTACTCGACCCAGGGCCCCCCCGGGGAGCTGTTTTTT. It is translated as CASSYSTQGPPGELFF.

The CDR3 region has the DNA TGCAGTGCGGCACAGGGGGGGAATTCCTACAATGAGCAGTTCTTC. Its translation: CSAAQGGNSYNEQFF. The chain carries TRBV20-1 and TRBJ2-1; weak D call: TRBD1 (8 bases). V lost 6 bases and J 1 base, leaving 16 bases between the germline ends. The CDR3 covers 15 residues. CDR1 DFQATT and CDR2 SNEGSKA come from the germline V gene (reference sequence).

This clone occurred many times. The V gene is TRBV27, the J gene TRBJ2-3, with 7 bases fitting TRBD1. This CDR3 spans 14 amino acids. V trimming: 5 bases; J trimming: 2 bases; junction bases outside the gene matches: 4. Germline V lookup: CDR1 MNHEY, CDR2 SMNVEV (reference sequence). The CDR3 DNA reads TGTGCCAGCAGTCCGGGACAGAACACAGATACGCAGTATTTT. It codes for CASSPGQNTDTQYF.

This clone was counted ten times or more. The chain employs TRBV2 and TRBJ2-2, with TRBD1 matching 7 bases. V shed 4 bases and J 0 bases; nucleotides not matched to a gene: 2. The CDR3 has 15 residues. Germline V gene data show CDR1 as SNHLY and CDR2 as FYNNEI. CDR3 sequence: CASSAGQTNTGELFF. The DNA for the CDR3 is TGTGCCAGCAGTGCGGGACAGACGAACACCGGGGAGCTGTTTTTT.

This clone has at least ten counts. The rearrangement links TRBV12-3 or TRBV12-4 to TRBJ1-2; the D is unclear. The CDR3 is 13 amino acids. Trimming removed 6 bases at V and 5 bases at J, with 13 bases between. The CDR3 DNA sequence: TGTGCCAGCAGCCTACAGACTTTTTATGGCTACACCTTC. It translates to CASSLQTFYGYTF.

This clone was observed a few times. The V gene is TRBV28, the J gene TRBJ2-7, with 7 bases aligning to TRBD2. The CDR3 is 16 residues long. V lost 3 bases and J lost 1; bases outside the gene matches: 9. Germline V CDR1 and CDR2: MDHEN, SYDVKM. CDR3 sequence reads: CASSFHLAALSYEQYF. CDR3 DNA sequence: TGTGCCAGCAGTTTTCATCTAGCGGCGCTTTCCTACGAGCAGTACTTC.

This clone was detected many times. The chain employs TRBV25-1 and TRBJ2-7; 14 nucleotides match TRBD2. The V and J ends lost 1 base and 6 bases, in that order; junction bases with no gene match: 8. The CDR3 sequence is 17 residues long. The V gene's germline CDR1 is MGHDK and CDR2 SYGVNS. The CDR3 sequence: CASSEFMGLAGVSEQYF. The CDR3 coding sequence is TGTGCCAGCAGTGAATTCATGGGACTAGCGGGGGTTAGCGAGCAGTACTTC.

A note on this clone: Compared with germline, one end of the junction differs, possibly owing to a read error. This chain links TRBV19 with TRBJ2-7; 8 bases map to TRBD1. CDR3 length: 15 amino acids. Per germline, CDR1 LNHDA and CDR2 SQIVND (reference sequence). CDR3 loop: CSSSLRQGSPYEQYF. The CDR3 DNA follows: TGTTCCAGTAGTCTGAGACAGGGGAGCCCCTACGAGCAGTACTTC.

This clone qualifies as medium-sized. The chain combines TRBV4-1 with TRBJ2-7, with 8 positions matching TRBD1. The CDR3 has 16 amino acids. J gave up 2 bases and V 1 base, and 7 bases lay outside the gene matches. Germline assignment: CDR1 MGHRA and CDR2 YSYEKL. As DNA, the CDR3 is TGCGCCAGCAGCCAAGCCCCCCAGGGGGCCCCCTACGAGCAGTACTTC. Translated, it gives CASSQAPQGAPYEQYF.

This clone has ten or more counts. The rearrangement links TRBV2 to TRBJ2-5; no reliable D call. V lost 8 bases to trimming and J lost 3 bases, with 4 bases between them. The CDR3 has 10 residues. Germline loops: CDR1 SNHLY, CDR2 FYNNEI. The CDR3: CASEKETQYF. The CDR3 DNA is TGTGCCAGCGAGAAAGAGACCCAGTACTTC.